This T cell receptor (beta chain) was sequenced in a study of blood T cells in healthy people across ages. Study information: Template switching picked up about one barcoded beta molecule for each two T cells. Whole-study findings and limits: While age rose, TCR beta diversity per million T cells dropped in a roughly linear way. A conclusive naive versus antigen-experienced comparison was prevented by the unsorted PBMCs.

Trimming shortened V by 3 bases and J by 4 bases, and 16 bases separated the two germline ends. Germline V gene sequence: CDR1 SGDLS, CDR2 YYNGEE. The CDR3 covers 15 residues. About this clonotype itself: Its target is unknown.

The second PCR ran about 7 to 12 cycles with a sample-barcoded 5' primer and J-beta primers. TCRdb independently ran MiXCR on the 5' RACE reads; one entry per CDR3 protein. This table holds hundreds of thousands of distinct CDR3 sequences, about 61% found once. The sequence was collected from a man aged 35-49 years in good health. The genes are TRBV9 and TRBJ1-2; D not certain. Sequencing was performed on blood. In DNA, the CDR3 is TGTGCCAGCAGCGCAACCAACCGGGCCGGCTATGGCTACACCTTC. Its protein is CASSATNRAGYGYTF.